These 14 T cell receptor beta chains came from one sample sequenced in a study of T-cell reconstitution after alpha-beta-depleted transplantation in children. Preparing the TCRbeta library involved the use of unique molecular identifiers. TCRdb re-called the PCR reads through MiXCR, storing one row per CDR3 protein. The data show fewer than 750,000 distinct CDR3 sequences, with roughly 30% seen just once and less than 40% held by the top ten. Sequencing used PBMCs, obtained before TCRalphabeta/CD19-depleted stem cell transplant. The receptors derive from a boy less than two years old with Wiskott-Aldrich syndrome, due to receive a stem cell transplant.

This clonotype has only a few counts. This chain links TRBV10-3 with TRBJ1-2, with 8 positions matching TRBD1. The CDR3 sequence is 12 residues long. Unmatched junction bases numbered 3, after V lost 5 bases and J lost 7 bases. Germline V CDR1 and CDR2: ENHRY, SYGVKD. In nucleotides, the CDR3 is TGTGCCATCAGTAGACAGGGGTCTGGCTACACCTTC. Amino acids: CAISRQGSGYTF.

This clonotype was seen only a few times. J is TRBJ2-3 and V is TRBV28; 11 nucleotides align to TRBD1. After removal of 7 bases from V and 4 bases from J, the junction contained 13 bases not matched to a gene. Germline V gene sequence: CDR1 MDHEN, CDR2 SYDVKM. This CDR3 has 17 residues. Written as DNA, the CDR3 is TGTGCCAGCACCTCGGTCAGGGACAGGGGGGCCCCAGATACGCAGTATTTT. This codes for CASTSVRDRGAPDTQYF.

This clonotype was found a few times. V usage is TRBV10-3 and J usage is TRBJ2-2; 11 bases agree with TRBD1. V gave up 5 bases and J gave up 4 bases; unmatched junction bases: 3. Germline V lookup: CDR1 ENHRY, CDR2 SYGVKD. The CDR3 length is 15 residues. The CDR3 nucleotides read TGTGCCATCAGTCCCGGACAGGGGGCCACCGGGGAGCTGTTTTTT. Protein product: CAISPGQGATGELFF.

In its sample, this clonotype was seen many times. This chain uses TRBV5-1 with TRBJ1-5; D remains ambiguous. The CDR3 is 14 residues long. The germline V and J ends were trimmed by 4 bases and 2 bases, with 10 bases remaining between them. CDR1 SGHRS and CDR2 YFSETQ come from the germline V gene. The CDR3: CASSETPGNQPQHF. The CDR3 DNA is TGCGCCAGCAGCGAAACCCCGGGCAATCAGCCCCAGCATTTT. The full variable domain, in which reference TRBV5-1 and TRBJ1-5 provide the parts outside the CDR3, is KAGVTQTPRYLIKTRGQQVTLSCSPISGHRSVSWYQQTPGQGLQFLFEYFSETQRNKGNFPGRFSGRQFSNSRSEMNVSTLELGDSALYLCASSETPGNQPQHFGDGTRLSIL.

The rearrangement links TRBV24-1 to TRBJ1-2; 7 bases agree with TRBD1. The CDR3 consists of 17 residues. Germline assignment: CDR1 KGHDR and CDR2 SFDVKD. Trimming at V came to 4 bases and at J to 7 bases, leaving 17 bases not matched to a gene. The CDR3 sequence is CATSDVDREGRKGGYTF. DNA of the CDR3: TGTGCCACCAGTGACGTCGACAGGGAGGGAAGGAAGGGTGGCTACACCTTC.

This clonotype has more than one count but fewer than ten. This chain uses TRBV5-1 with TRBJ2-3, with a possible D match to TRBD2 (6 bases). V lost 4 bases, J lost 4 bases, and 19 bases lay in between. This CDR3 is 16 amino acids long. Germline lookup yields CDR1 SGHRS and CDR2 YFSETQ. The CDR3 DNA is TGCGCCAGCAGCCGGACCCTGACGGGAGAGGCAGATACGCAGTATTTT. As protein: CASSRTLTGEADTQYF.

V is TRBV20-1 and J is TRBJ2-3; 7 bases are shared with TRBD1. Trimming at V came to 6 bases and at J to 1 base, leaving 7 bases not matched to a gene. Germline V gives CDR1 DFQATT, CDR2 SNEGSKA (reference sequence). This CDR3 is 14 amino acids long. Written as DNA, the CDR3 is TGCAGTGCCGGAAAGGGGGCGGGCACAGATACGCAGTATTTT. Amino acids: CSAGKGAGTDTQYF.

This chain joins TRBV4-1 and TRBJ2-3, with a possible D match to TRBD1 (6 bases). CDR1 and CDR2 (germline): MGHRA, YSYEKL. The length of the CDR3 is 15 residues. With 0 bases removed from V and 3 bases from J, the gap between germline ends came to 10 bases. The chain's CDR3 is CASSQEQGWTDTQYF. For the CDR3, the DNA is TGCGCCAGCAGCCAAGAACAGGGCTGGACAGATACGCAGTATTTT.

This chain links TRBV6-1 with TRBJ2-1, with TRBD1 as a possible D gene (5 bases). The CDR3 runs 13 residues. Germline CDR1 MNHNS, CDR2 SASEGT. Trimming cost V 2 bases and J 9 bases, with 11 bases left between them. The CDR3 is CASSEQGISEQFF. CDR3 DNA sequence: TGTGCCAGCAGTGAACAGGGAATCAGTGAGCAGTTCTTC.

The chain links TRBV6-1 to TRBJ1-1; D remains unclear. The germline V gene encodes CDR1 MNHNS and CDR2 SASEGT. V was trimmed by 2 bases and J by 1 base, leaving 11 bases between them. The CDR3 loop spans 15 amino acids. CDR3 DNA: TGTGCCAGCAGTGAAAATTGGGCAGCGAACACTGAAGCTTTCTTT. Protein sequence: CASSENWAANTEAFF.

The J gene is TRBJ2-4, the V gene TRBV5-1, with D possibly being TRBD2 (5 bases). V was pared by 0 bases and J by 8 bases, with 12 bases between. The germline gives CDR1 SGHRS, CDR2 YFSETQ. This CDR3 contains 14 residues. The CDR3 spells CASSLAGKGDIQYF. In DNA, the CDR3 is TGCGCCAGCAGCTTGGCCGGCAAGGGAGACATTCAGTACTTC.

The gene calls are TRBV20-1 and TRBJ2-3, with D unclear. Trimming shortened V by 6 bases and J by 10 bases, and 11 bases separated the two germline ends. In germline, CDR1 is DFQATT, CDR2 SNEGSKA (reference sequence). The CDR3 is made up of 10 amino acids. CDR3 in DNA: TGCAGTGCCAGGAACGCAGCGCAGTATTTT. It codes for CSARNAAQYF.

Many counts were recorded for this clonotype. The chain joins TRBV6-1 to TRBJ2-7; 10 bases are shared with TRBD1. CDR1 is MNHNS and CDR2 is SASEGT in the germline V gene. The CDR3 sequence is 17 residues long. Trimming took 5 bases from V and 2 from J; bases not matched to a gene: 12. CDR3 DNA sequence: TGTGCCAGCAGTATCCATTATACCGGGACAGGGGCCTACGAGCAGTACTTC. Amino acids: CASSIHYTGTGAYEQYF.

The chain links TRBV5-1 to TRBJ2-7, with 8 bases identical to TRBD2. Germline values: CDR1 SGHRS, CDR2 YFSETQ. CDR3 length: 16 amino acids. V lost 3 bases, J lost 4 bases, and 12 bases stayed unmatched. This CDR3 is CASSSPLAGGLYEQYF. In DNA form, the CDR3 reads TGCGCCAGCAGCTCCCCCCTGGCGGGAGGCCTTTACGAGCAGTACTTC.